Listed below are T cell receptor beta chains from one sample, sequenced in a study of somatic mutations in cytotoxic T cells in rheumatoid arthritis. Repertoires were generated with immunoSEQ multiplex PCR, while TCRdb's copy carries only in-frame clones and drops some. The table includes around 13,000 clones, more than 65% detected once. The sample was CD8+ T cells sorted from blood. The receptors were sampled from an adult with rheumatoid arthritis. Both conserved end residues are part of each CDR3. Fields, in order: clone size, D gene, V gene, J gene, CDR3 DNA, CDR3 protein. The D gene is left open where the match is weak. Some rows mark clone size as missing; the rest say once, few, many or name a class of expanded clone.

-,-,TRBV28,TRBJ2-7,TGTGCCAGCAGTTCACCGGGATCCCCGGCCTACGAGCAGTACTTC,CASSSPGSPAYEQYF
-,-,TRBV5-1,TRBJ2-3,TGCGCCAGCAGCTTTACCGCCACAGATACGCAGTATTTT,CASSFTATDTQYF
-,-,TRBV18,TRBJ1-1,TGTGCCAGCTCACCACTAACGAACACTGAAGCTTTCTTT,CASSPLTNTEAFF
medium-sized,-,TRBV15,TRBJ2-7,TGTGCCACCAGCAGATCCCCAGGGAGCTCCTACGAGCAGTACTTC,CATSRSPGSSYEQYF
-,-,TRBV9,TRBJ2-1,TGTGCCAGCAGCGTAGATACCAGCTACAATGAGCAGTTCTTC,CASSVDTSYNEQFF
once,-,TRBV6-5,TRBJ2-1,TGTGCCAGCAGTTACTCTCCGGGGACCTACAATGAGCAGTTCTTC,CASSYSPGTYNEQFF
few,-,TRBV10-1,TRBJ2-7,TGCGCCAGCAGTGAAGCCGGCAGGGGCAACGAGCAGTACTTC,CASSEAGRGNEQYF
-,-,TRBV5-6,TRBJ2-4,TGTGCCAGCAGCTCCTTGACCGATAATTTCAAAAACATTCAGTACTTC,CASSSLTDNFKNIQYF
-,TRBD2,TRBV7-6,TRBJ2-2,TGTGCCAGCAGCTTCATAAGCGGGAGGGCATCCACCGGGGAGCTGTTTTTT,CASSFISGRASTGELFF
-,TRBD2,TRBV28,TRBJ2-1,TGTGCCAGCACCCTGTTGGCGGGAGAGCGTTACAATGAGCAGTTCTTC,CASTLLAGERYNEQFF
-,-,TRBV6-1,TRBJ1-2,TGTGCCAGCTTCTGGACGGTGGTAGATGGCTACACCTTC,CASFWTVVDGYTF
-,-,TRBV10-2,TRBJ2-5,TGCGCCAGCAGTGGACCCTATGGACTCGCTGGAGAGACCCAGTACTTC,CASSGPYGLAGETQYF
medium-sized,TRBD2,TRBV30,TRBJ2-7,TGTGCCTGGAGTGTCGGACTAGCGGGACCCTACGAGCAGTACTTC,CAWSVGLAGPYEQYF
-,-,TRBV5-8,TRBJ1-2,TGTGCCAGCAGCTTGGTGGTGGGCCGGGATGGCTACACCTTC,CASSLVVGRDGYTF
-,-,TRBV7-7,TRBJ2-2,TGTGCTAGCAGCCCGAGGCCGGGGGAGCTGTTTTTT,CASSPRPGELFF
-,-,TRBV7-2,TRBJ1-2,TGTGCCAGCAGCTTAGCGGGGGGGGGTGGCTACACCTTC,CASSLAGGGGYTF
few,-,TRBV7-9,TRBJ1-2,TGTGCCAGCAGCTTAACGGACAGATTAAGCTACACCTTC,CASSLTDRLSYTF
-,-,TRBV28,TRBJ1-5,TGTGCCAGCAGCTCCCTGACGGCTACTATCAATCAGCCCCAGCATTTT,CASSSLTATINQPQHF
-,-,TRBV7-6,TRBJ2-7,TGTGCCAGCAGCTTAAGCGCAGGGGGGGGCTACGAGCAGTACTTC,CASSLSAGGGYEQYF
once,-,TRBV2,TRBJ1-5,TGTGCCAGCAGTGAAGCGCGGGTCGGAGATAGCAATCAGCCCCAGCATTTT,CASSEARVGDSNQPQHF
-,-,TRBV6-6,TRBJ2-7,TGTGCCACCTGGCCAGGGGTCCACGAGCAGTACTTC,CATWPGVHEQYF
few,-,TRBV10-1,TRBJ2-7,TGCGCCAGCAGTGATAGGACAGCGGCGTGGGCCTACGAGCAGTACTTC,CASSDRTAAWAYEQYF
-,TRBD1,TRBV29-1,TRBJ2-7,TGCAGCGTTTACGGGACAGGGGGAAACGAGCAGTACTTC,CSVYGTGGNEQYF
few,-,TRBV7-6,TRBJ2-7,TGTGCCAGCAGCTTAGCAGGAAGCGAGCAGTACTTC,CASSLAGSEQYF